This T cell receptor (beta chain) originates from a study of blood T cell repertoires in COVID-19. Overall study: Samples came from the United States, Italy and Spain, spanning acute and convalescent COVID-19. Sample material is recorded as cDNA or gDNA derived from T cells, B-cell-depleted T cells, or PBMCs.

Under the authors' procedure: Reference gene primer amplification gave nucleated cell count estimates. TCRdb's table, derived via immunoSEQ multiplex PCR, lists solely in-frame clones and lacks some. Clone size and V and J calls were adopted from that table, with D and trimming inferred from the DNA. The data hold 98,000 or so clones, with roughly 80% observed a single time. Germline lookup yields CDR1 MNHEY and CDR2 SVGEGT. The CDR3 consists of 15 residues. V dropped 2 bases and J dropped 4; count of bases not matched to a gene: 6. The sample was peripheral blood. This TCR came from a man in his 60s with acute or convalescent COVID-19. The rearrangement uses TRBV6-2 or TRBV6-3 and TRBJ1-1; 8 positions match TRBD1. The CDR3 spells CASSYGQGATTEAFF. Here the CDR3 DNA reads TGTGCCAGCAGTTACGGTCAGGGGGCGACCACTGAAGCTTTCTTT.